Below are 21 T cell receptor beta chains sequenced from a single sample in a study of cytomegalovirus exposure and HLA in healthy donors. Amplification used 60 Vbeta primers and 13 Jbeta primers. Generated by immunoSEQ multiplex PCR, the TCRdb table keeps only in-frame clones and is missing some. In the table there are 150,000 to 170,000 clones, more than 70% of which are singletons. Sequenced material: PBMCs. All receptors derive from a woman in her thirties or forties in good health and CMV-seropositive.

V and J are TRBV27 and TRBJ2-7; 14 positions agree with TRBD2. The V gene's germline CDR1 is MNHEY and CDR2 SMNVEV (reference sequence). The CDR3 runs to 15 residues. V was pared by 8 bases and J by 8 bases, with 11 bases of the junction left unmatched. The CDR3 nucleotides read TGTGCCAGCGTTCAAGCGGGACTAGCGGGAGCAAAGCAGTACTTC. It specifies CASVQAGLAGAKQYF.

V is TRBV19 and J is TRBJ2-3; the match to TRBD2 covers 10 bases. J lost 10 bases, V lost 6 bases, and 10 bases had no gene match. The CDR3 consists of 14 residues. Germline values: CDR1 LNHDA, CDR2 SQIVND (reference sequence). DNA for the CDR3: TGTGCCAGTAGCCTAGCGGGAGAGGTAAAAGCGCAGTATTTT. Protein sequence: CASSLAGEVKAQYF.

This clone occurred a few times. DNA for the CDR3: TGTGCCAGCAGCGTAGATGGAGAGTCCTACAATGAGCAGTTCTTC. Amino acids: CASSVDGESYNEQFF. The chain employs TRBV9 and TRBJ2-1; D is unresolved. Germline V gene lookup returns CDR1 SGDLS and CDR2 YYNGEE. Trimming stripped 0 bases from V and 1 base from J, with 8 bases between. The CDR3 sequence is 15 residues long.

The chain joins TRBV2 to TRBJ1-3, with TRBD1 matching over 7 bases. CDR3 length: 14 amino acids. The trim removed 10 bases at V and 4 bases at J, leaving 10 bases unmatched. Germline V gives CDR1 SNHLY, CDR2 FYNNEI. The CDR3 nucleotides are TGTGCCAAACAGAGGGACAGTCTGGGAAACACCATATATTTT. The encoded protein is CAKQRDSLGNTIYF.

The genes are TRBV21-1 and TRBJ2-7; the table calls TRBD2, which could not be checked here. TRBV21-1 is an annotated pseudogene. The CDR3 contains 17 residues. The DNA of the CDR3 is TGTGCCAGCAGCGACCCGGGACTAGCGGGAGGGTCCTACGAGCAGTACTTC. This codes for CASSDPGLAGGSYEQYF.

This clone showed up just once. The V gene is TRBV28, the J gene TRBJ2-5; 9 bases map to TRBD1. In germline, CDR1 is MDHEN, CDR2 SYDVKM. V lost 5 bases to trimming and J lost 1 base; unmatched junction nucleotides: 8. CDR3 length: 16 amino acids. CDR3 DNA: TGTGCCAGCAGTAAAGTCCCGGGACAGGGCCAAGAGACCCAGTACTTC. Translating gives CASSKVPGQGQETQYF.

The V and J genes are TRBV2 and TRBJ1-1; D gene ambiguous. The CDR3 length is 14 residues. Germline V gene data show CDR1 as SNHLY and CDR2 as FYNNEI. V was clipped by 0 bases and J by 4 bases, with 9 bases between them. The CDR3 reads CASSEAGWSTEAFF. CDR3 nucleotide sequence: TGTGCCAGCAGTGAAGCTGGCTGGAGCACTGAAGCTTTCTTT. The full variable domain, rest sourced from reference TRBV2 and TRBJ1-1, is EPEVTQTPSHQVTQMGQEVILRCVPISNHLYFYWYRQILGQKVEFLVSFYNNEISEKSEIFDDQFSVERPDGSNFTLKIRSTKLEDSAMYFCASSEAGWSTEAFFGQGTRLTVV.

The chain couples TRBV30 to TRBJ1-2; no clear D gene. The germline V and J ends were trimmed by 1 base and 8 bases, with 14 bases remaining between them. Germline V gene sequence: CDR1 GTSNPN, CDR2 SVGIG (reference sequence). The CDR3 is 13 amino acids. The CDR3 protein is CAWSGSVTIGYTF. The CDR3 DNA sequence: TGTGCCTGGAGTGGGTCGGTAACTATCGGCTACACCTTC.

The J gene is TRBJ2-7, the V gene TRBV2; 9 bases fit TRBD1. The V segment lost 7 bases and the J segment 4 bases; nucleotides outside the gene matches: 8. The length of the CDR3 is 14 residues. Germline CDR1 reads SNHLY; CDR2 reads FYNNEI. DNA of the CDR3: TGTGCCAGCAAAGCGACAGGGGGAAGATACGAGCAGTACTTC. It translates to CASKATGGRYEQYF.

CDR3 in amino acids: CASSSLSVQGLGYTF. The CDR3 nucleotides read TGTGCCAGCAGCTCCTTAAGCGTTCAGGGGCTCGGCTACACCTTC. The J gene is TRBJ1-2, the V gene TRBV5-4; maybe TRBD1 (6 bases). From germline, CDR1 is SGHNT and CDR2 YYREEE (reference sequence). This CDR3 spans 15 amino acids. V lost 3 bases to trimming and J lost 8 bases, with 20 bases between them.

The chain employs TRBV7-2 and TRBJ2-7; the D gene is possibly TRBD1 (6 bases). The CDR3 is 15 amino acids. V dropped 5 bases and J dropped 2 bases, with 16 bases sitting between them. Germline lookup yields CDR1 SGHTA and CDR2 FQGNSA. Written as DNA, the CDR3 is TGTGCCAGCAGCAGCCGTGGGCCAGGGGCCTACGAGCAGTACTTC. Its translation: CASSSRGPGAYEQYF.

The chain has TRBV5-6 and TRBJ2-7; 8 bases are a match to TRBD1. The CDR3 consists of 14 residues. J gave up 4 bases and V 1 base, and 4 bases lay outside the gene matches. Looked up from germline, CDR1 is SGHDT and CDR2 is YYEEEE. The CDR3 bases are TGTGCCAGCAGCTTGTTCGACAGGGGTTACGAGCAGTACTTC. Protein: CASSLFDRGYEQYF.

The genes are TRBV7-6 and TRBJ2-1; no reliable D call. The CDR3 runs 15 residues. With 3 bases removed from V and 3 bases from J, the gap between germline ends came to 12 bases. The germline V gene encodes CDR1 SGHVS and CDR2 FNYEAQ. CDR3 amino acids: CASSFSPTDYNEQFF. CDR3 DNA: TGTGCCAGCAGCTTTTCCCCCACAGACTACAATGAGCAGTTCTTC.

Written as DNA, the CDR3 is TGTGCCTCCGAAGGAGGAGGTGAAGCTTTCTTT. Its protein product is CASEGGGEAFF. The J gene is TRBJ1-1, the V gene TRBV6-1; D is ambiguous. The germline V gene encodes CDR1 MNHNS and CDR2 SASEGT. V was shortened by 11 bases and J by 7 bases, with 14 bases between the two germline ends. CDR3 length: 11 amino acids.

The chain combines TRBV4-2 with TRBJ1-5; TRBD1 matches 11 bases. J lost 5 bases, V lost 1 base, and 4 bases had no gene match. This CDR3 has 16 residues. Germline assignment: CDR1 LGHNA and CDR2 YNFKEQ. CDR3 loop: CASSQGTGGRDQPQHF. Written as DNA, the CDR3 is TGTGCCAGCAGCCAAGGGACAGGGGGCAGGGATCAGCCCCAGCATTTT.

The CDR3 is CASSLGENEKLFF. The CDR3 nucleotides read TGCGCCAGCAGCTTGGGAGAGAATGAAAAACTGTTTTTT. The gene calls are TRBV5-1 and TRBJ1-4; D gene unclear. Trimming removed 0 bases from V and 5 bases from J, with 5 bases in between. The CDR3 contains 13 residues. CDR1 and CDR2 from the germline V gene are SGHRS and YFSETQ.

This clone came up once. The chain uses TRBV14 and TRBJ2-1, with D possibly being TRBD1 (5 bases). Germline CDR1 and CDR2: SGHDN and FVKESK. The CDR3 is 18 residues long. V was trimmed by 4 bases and J by 6 bases, leaving 25 bases between them. CDR3 in amino acids: CASSPPKPRQGIVNEQFF. CDR3 nucleotide sequence: TGTGCCAGCAGCCCCCCCAAGCCGCGGCAGGGCATAGTCAATGAGCAGTTCTTC.

This clone was detected once. The rearrangement joins TRBV7-9 to TRBJ2-3; perhaps TRBD2 as D (5 bases). Germline V gene data show CDR1 as SEHNR and CDR2 as FQNEAQ (reference sequence). V lost 1 base to trimming and J lost 6 bases, with 8 bases between them. This CDR3 has 13 residues. The CDR3 reads CASSLGSADTQYF. Written as DNA, the CDR3 is TGTGCCAGCAGCTTAGGTAGCGCTGATACGCAGTATTTT.

This chain joins TRBV4-1 and TRBJ1-5, with D uncertain. The CDR3 is 15 amino acids. From germline, CDR1 is MGHRA and CDR2 YSYEKL. Trimming took 3 bases from V and 0 from J, leaving 9 bases between them. CDR3 residues: CASSQEANSNQPQHF. The DNA of the CDR3 is TGCGCCAGCAGCCAGGAGGCAAATAGCAATCAGCCCCAGCATTTT.

This chain connects TRBV27 to TRBJ2-1, with D possibly TRBD2 on 6 matching bases. With 7 bases removed from V and 7 bases from J, the gap between germline ends came to 17 bases. The CDR3 loop spans 14 amino acids. Germline V gene sequence: CDR1 MNHEY, CDR2 SMNVEV (reference sequence). The CDR3 is CASKVEGYRNEQFF. The CDR3 bases are TGTGCCAGCAAAGTGGAGGGGTACAGGAATGAGCAGTTCTTC.

The gene calls are TRBV5-4 and TRBJ2-1; tentatively, D is TRBD2 (5 bases). Germline V gene lookup returns CDR1 SGHNT and CDR2 YYREEE (reference sequence). The CDR3 consists of 14 residues. The V gene lost 3 bases and the J gene lost 2 bases, with 9 bases spanning the gap. The CDR3 is CASSSDLAYNEQFF. The CDR3 DNA is TGTGCCAGCAGCTCGGACTTGGCCTACAATGAGCAGTTCTTC. The full variable domain, its missing parts supplied by reference TRBV5-4 and TRBJ2-1, is ETGVTQSPTHLIKTRGQQVTLRCSSQSGHNTVSWYQQALGQGPQFIFQYYREEENGRGNFPPRFSGLQFPNYSSELNVNALELDDSALYLCASSSDLAYNEQFFGPGTRLTVL.